Below are 32 T cell receptor beta chains sequenced from a single sample in a study of blood T cell repertoires in COVID-19. Some clones are missing from TCRdb's copy, which holds only in-frame ones; the method was immunoSEQ multiplex PCR. The sample records 150,000 to 200,000 clones, 88% being singletons. Sequenced sample: PBMCs or T cells enriched from blood (not recorded which). These receptors were taken from a woman between 45 and 65 years old who had recovered from COVID-19.

The genes are TRBV18 and TRBJ2-7; the match to TRBD1 covers 7 bases. This CDR3 is 16 amino acids long. The V segment lost 4 bases and the J segment 0 bases; nucleotides outside the gene matches: 9. CDR1 and CDR2 from the germline V gene are KGHSH and LQKENI. The CDR3: CASSQGQAGGSYEQYF. The CDR3 nucleotides read TGTGCCAGCTCACAAGGACAGGCCGGCGGCTCCTACGAGCAGTACTTC.

The V and J genes are TRBV5-1 and TRBJ1-2, with a weak D call TRBD1 (6 bases). The CDR3 totals 14 residues. V shed 2 bases and J shed 6 bases, with 14 bases lying between them. Germline CDR1 and CDR2: SGHRS and YFSETQ. The CDR3 DNA reads as TGCGCCAGCAGCTTTCATGAGGCAGGGGATGGCTACACCTTC. The encoded protein is CASSFHEAGDGYTF.

The chain couples TRBV3-1 (or the pseudogene TRBV3-2) to TRBJ2-7; D might be TRBD2 (6 bases). The CDR3 contains 19 residues. The V gene's germline CDR1 is LGHDT and CDR2 YNNKEL (reference sequence). V shed 4 bases and J shed 3 bases, with 28 bases lying between them. In nucleotides, the CDR3 is TGTGCCAGCAGCCTTTGCGTGTTGCGGGGCAGGCCTCCAAGCTACGAGCAGTACTTC. This codes for CASSLCVLRGRPPSYEQYF.

The V and J genes are TRBV19 and TRBJ2-7; D might be TRBD2 (6 bases). This CDR3 spans 18 amino acids. In germline, CDR1 is LNHDA, CDR2 SQIVND (reference sequence). V shed 5 bases and J shed 3 bases, with 26 bases lying between them. The CDR3 region is CASSQDILGGVHVYEQYF. Written as DNA, the CDR3 is TGTGCCAGTAGTCAAGACATATTAGGAGGGGTCCACGTCTACGAGCAGTACTTC. The whole variable domain, filled in from reference TRBV19 and TRBJ2-7, reads DGGITQSPKYLFRKEGQNVTLSCEQNLNHDAMYWYRQDPGQGLRLIYYSQIVNDFQKGDIAEGYSVSREKKESFPLTVTSAQKNPTAFYLCASSQDILGGVHVYEQYFGPGTRLTVT.

In the case of this clone: Other DNA sequences within the sample encode an identical CDR3. The genes are TRBV9 and TRBJ2-1; 10 bases fit TRBD2. Germline loops: CDR1 SGDLS, CDR2 YYNGEE. V was clipped by 2 bases and J by 4 bases; unmatched bases: 3. The CDR3 loop spans 15 amino acids. CDR3: CASSVIAGGYNEQFF. CDR3 sequence (DNA): TGTGCCAGCAGCGTTATAGCGGGGGGTTACAATGAGCAGTTCTTC.

This rearrangement joins TRBV9 to TRBJ2-3, with D possibly TRBD2 on 6 matching bases. V was shortened by 0 bases and J by 1 base, with 9 bases between the two germline ends. Germline V gene sequence: CDR1 SGDLS, CDR2 YYNGEE. The CDR3 spans 15 residues. Here the CDR3 reads CASSVAAGRTDTQYF. CDR3 sequence (DNA): TGTGCCAGCAGCGTAGCGGCGGGGCGCACAGATACGCAGTATTTT.

V gene TRBV18 combines with J gene TRBJ2-7; tentatively, D is TRBD2 (5 bases). V was trimmed by 2 bases and J by 4 bases, leaving 15 bases between them. The CDR3 consists of 15 residues. Germline assignment: CDR1 KGHSH and CDR2 LQKENI. CDR3 in DNA: TGTGCCAGCTCACCAAATGACCTAAGGGAGTACGAGCAGTACTTC. Translating it yields CASSPNDLREYEQYF.

CDR3 DNA: TGTGCCAGCTCCCAATCGGGCTACGAGCAGTACTTC. Amino acids: CASSQSGYEQYF. J is TRBJ2-7 and V is TRBV18; D ambiguous. Germline V gene sequence: CDR1 KGHSH, CDR2 LQKENI. V was clipped by 6 bases and J by 3 bases, with 9 bases between them. CDR3 length: 12 residues.

The rearrangement uses TRBV6-5 and TRBJ2-5, with D perhaps TRBD1 (6 bases). Germline assignment: CDR1 MNHEY and CDR2 SVGAGI. Between the trimmed V and J ends, which lost 4 bases and 5 bases, there was a span of 8 bases. This CDR3 has 12 residues. The CDR3, as DNA: TGTGCCAGCAGTTTCCAGGGGGAGACCCAGTACTTC. It translates to CASSFQGETQYF.

The chain uses TRBV5-1 and TRBJ1-4; 7 nucleotides match TRBD1. V shed 4 bases, J shed 5 bases, and the junction held 5 bases outside the gene matches. This CDR3 is built from 14 residues. CDR1 SGHRS and CDR2 YFSETQ come from the germline V gene. DNA of the CDR3: TGCGCCAGCAGCCCCCGGACAGGAAATGAAAAACTGTTTTTT. Its translation: CASSPRTGNEKLFF.

This clone was seen only once. This sequence joins TRBV29-1 and TRBJ1-1, with a possible D match to TRBD1 (5 bases). Germline V gene lookup returns CDR1 SQVTM and CDR2 ANQGSEA. CDR3 length: 13 residues. V was pared by 3 bases and J by 4 bases, with 12 bases between. The CDR3 sequence: CSVDFQGFTEAFF. The CDR3 DNA is TGCAGCGTTGATTTCCAGGGATTCACTGAAGCTTTCTTT.

This chain connects TRBV9 to TRBJ2-5; 13 nucleotides align to TRBD2. The ends lost 0 bases at V and 4 bases at J; junction bases unmatched: 3. Germline-derived CDR1 and CDR2 are SGDLS and YYNGEE. The CDR3 runs to 16 residues. The CDR3 region is CASSVGTSGGLETQYF. The CDR3 bases are TGTGCCAGCAGCGTAGGGACTAGCGGGGGACTAGAGACCCAGTACTTC. Supplemented by reference TRBV9 and TRBJ2-5, the full variable domain reads DSGVTQTPKHLITATGQRVTLRCSPRSGDLSVYWYQQSLDQGLQFLIQYYNGEERAKGNILERFSAQQFPDLHSELNLSSLELGDSALYFCASSVGTSGGLETQYFGPGTRLLVL.

V is TRBV9 and J is TRBJ2-1, with a tentative D call TRBD2 (5 bases). The germline gives CDR1 SGDLS, CDR2 YYNGEE. The CDR3 is made up of 17 amino acids. The V and J ends lost 4 bases and 0 bases respectively, with 17 bases between them. CDR3 residues: CASSQYPGGSSYNEQFF. In DNA form, the CDR3 reads TGTGCCAGCAGCCAATACCCTGGTGGGAGCTCCTACAATGAGCAGTTCTTC.

V usage is TRBV7-2 and J usage is TRBJ1-2; TRBD1 might be the D (5 bases). V shed 4 bases and J shed 2 bases, with 11 bases lying between them. Germline CDR1 is SGHTA and CDR2 is FQGNSA. There are 14 residues in the CDR3. The CDR3 protein is CASSSQAGNYGYTF. The DNA of the CDR3 is TGTGCCAGCAGCTCACAGGCTGGGAACTATGGCTACACCTTC.

The chain combines TRBV9 with TRBJ2-3; perhaps TRBD1 as D (6 bases). V was cut by 3 bases and J by 1 base, with 15 bases left in between. Germline V gene lookup returns CDR1 SGDLS and CDR2 YYNGEE. The CDR3 covers 16 residues. CDR3 loop: CASSDINRDGTDTQYF. In DNA, the CDR3 is TGTGCCAGCAGCGACATCAACAGGGATGGCACAGATACGCAGTATTTT. Together with reference TRBV9 and TRBJ2-3, the CDR3 gives the full variable domain: DSGVTQTPKHLITATGQRVTLRCSPRSGDLSVYWYQQSLDQGLQFLIQYYNGEERAKGNILERFSAQQFPDLHSELNLSSLELGDSALYFCASSDINRDGTDTQYFGPGTRLTVL.

The chain couples TRBV11-3 to TRBJ1-1; 7 bases line up with TRBD1. Germline CDR1 and CDR2: SGHNT and YENEEA. With V trimmed by 5 bases and J by 0 bases, 3 bases remained unmatched. The CDR3 has 14 amino acids. DNA for the CDR3: TGTGCCAGCAGCGCGGGACAGATGAACACTGAAGCTTTCTTT. It translates to CASSAGQMNTEAFF.

This clone was picked up one time. The V gene is TRBV27, the J gene TRBJ2-1, with 7 bases lining up with TRBD1. This CDR3 is built from 12 residues. V gave up 10 bases and J gave up 7 bases; unmatched junction bases: 7. Germline V lookup: CDR1 MNHEY, CDR2 SMNVEV (reference sequence). This CDR3 reads CATRTGGNEQFF. The CDR3 DNA is TGTGCCACCCGGACAGGCGGGAATGAGCAGTTCTTC.

J is TRBJ2-1 and V is TRBV6-5, with D perhaps TRBD2 (5 bases). Germline V CDR1 and CDR2: MNHEY, SVGAGI. With 6 bases removed from V and 9 bases from J, the gap between germline ends came to 12 bases. CDR3 length equals 12 residues. CDR3 DNA: TGTGCCAGCAGGGCGCGGGCTACTGAGCAGTTCTTC. It yields the protein CASRARATEQFF.

V gene TRBV4-2 combines with J gene TRBJ2-2; 7 positions agree with TRBD1. The germline V gene has CDR1 LGHNA and CDR2 YNFKEQ. There are 17 residues in the CDR3. Unmatched junction bases numbered 12, after V lost 2 bases and J lost 6 bases. DNA of the CDR3: TGTGCCAGCAGCCAACCCGGGGACAGTTTAAAGGCCGGGGAGCTGTTTTTT. Translation: CASSQPGDSLKAGELFF.

This sequence joins TRBV7-9 and TRBJ2-2; TRBD1 is a possible D gene (5 bases). Germline CDR1 is SEHNR and CDR2 is FQNEAQ (reference sequence). V shed 1 base and J shed 5 bases, with 8 bases lying between them. The CDR3 runs 14 residues. CDR3 in DNA: TGTGCCAGCAGCTTAGTTCAGGGTACCGGGGAGCTGTTTTTT. The encoded protein is CASSLVQGTGELFF.

The chain couples TRBV19 to TRBJ2-7; 7 bases map to TRBD1. Unmatched junction bases numbered 6, after V lost 6 bases and J lost 4 bases. The CDR3 has 13 amino acids. Germline V CDR1 and CDR2: LNHDA, SQIVND (reference sequence). The CDR3 here is CASSRDRIYEQYF. The CDR3 DNA is TGTGCCAGTAGCCGGGACAGAATTTACGAGCAGTACTTC.

The chain uses TRBV5-1 and TRBJ2-1, with 8 bases matching TRBD2. The CDR3 is 17 amino acids. The ends lost 4 bases at V and 2 bases at J; junction bases unmatched: 11. Germline values: CDR1 SGHRS, CDR2 YFSETQ. CDR3 nucleotide sequence: TGCGCCAGCAGCCCCCGACGGCAGCGGGGGCCCTACAATGAGCAGTTCTTC. This translates into CASSPRRQRGPYNEQFF.

The sample holds one count of this clone. The rearrangement joins TRBV6-6 to TRBJ1-4; maybe TRBD1 (6 bases). V shed 5 bases and J shed 10 bases, with 14 bases lying between them. This CDR3 is 13 amino acids long. Germline V CDR1 and CDR2: MNHNY, SVGAGI (reference sequence). CDR3 nucleotide sequence: TGTGCCAGCAGTAATCTACAGGGTGTAAAACTGTTTTTT. This gives the protein CASSNLQGVKLFF.

The chain combines TRBV3-1 (or the pseudogene TRBV3-2) with TRBJ1-1; D gene ambiguous. Germline CDR1 is LGHDT and CDR2 is YNNKEL (reference sequence). Trimming pared 0 bases from V and 1 base from J, leaving 9 bases between. The CDR3 sequence is 15 residues long. CDR3 protein: CASSQDPPGNTEAFF. DNA of the CDR3: TGTGCCAGCAGCCAAGATCCGCCAGGGAACACTGAAGCTTTCTTT.

V is TRBV5-6 and J is TRBJ2-3; D may be TRBD1 (5 bases). V was cut by 5 bases and J by 3 bases, with 10 bases left in between. Germline V gives CDR1 SGHDT, CDR2 YYEEEE. This CDR3 region has 13 residues. The chain's CDR3 is CASRAQGTDTQYF. The CDR3 DNA reads as TGTGCCAGCAGAGCGCAGGGAACAGATACGCAGTATTTT.

This clone has only a few counts. This chain links TRBV6-4 with TRBJ2-1; D is possibly TRBD2 (7 bases). Per the germline V gene, CDR1 is MRHNA and CDR2 is SNTAGT. V was clipped by 2 bases and J by 4 bases, with 12 bases between them. CDR3 length: 15 residues. The CDR3 nucleotides read TGTGCCAGCAGTGACACCCGGGGGGCATACAATGAGCAGTTCTTC. It codes for CASSDTRGAYNEQFF.

This CDR3 is CASSSDRGYGYTF. The DNA for the CDR3 is TGTGCCAGCAGTTCCGACAGGGGCTATGGCTACACCTTC. This chain uses TRBV6-5 with TRBJ1-2; 8 bases are shared with TRBD1. V was clipped by 4 bases and J by 4 bases; unmatched bases: 2. From germline, CDR1 is MNHEY and CDR2 SVGAGI. CDR3 size: 13 residues.

This chain connects TRBV5-6 to TRBJ1-3; possibly TRBD1 for D (5 bases). CDR3 length: 15 residues. The germline V gene has CDR1 SGHDT and CDR2 YYEEEE. With 5 bases removed from V and 4 bases from J, the gap between germline ends came to 16 bases. This CDR3 reads CASRPAGLVGNTIYF. The CDR3 DNA sequence: TGTGCCAGCAGGCCGGCGGGGCTGGTCGGAAACACCATATATTTT.

The CDR3 DNA sequence: TGTGCCAGCAGCTTAGGCGGGGGTCTCTCCTACGAGCAGTACTTC. Protein sequence: CASSLGGGLSYEQYF. V and J are TRBV11-2 and TRBJ2-7; 7 bases are a match to TRBD2. J gave up 0 bases and V 1 base, and 3 bases lay outside the gene matches. Germline V CDR1 and CDR2: SGHAT, FQNNGV. The CDR3 covers 15 residues.

This chain uses TRBV7-8 with TRBJ2-7, with TRBD1 matching 11 bases. The CDR3 loop spans 14 amino acids. Germline V lookup: CDR1 SGHVS, CDR2 FQNEAQ. J lost 8 bases, V lost 5 bases, and 8 bases had no gene match. The CDR3 loop reads CASSPGQGGLKQYF. In DNA form, the CDR3 reads TGTGCCAGCAGCCCGGGACAGGGGGGTCTCAAGCAGTACTTC.

The rearrangement links TRBV7-2 to TRBJ2-7, with TRBD2 matching over 14 bases. Trimming removed 5 bases from V and 2 bases from J; junction bases left unmatched: 5. The CDR3 length is 16 residues. The germline V gene encodes CDR1 SGHTA and CDR2 FQGNSA. The CDR3 protein is CASSRTSGGKTYEQYF. The CDR3 nucleotides read TGTGCCAGCAGCCGGACTAGCGGGGGGAAGACCTACGAGCAGTACTTC.

This chain connects TRBV5-1 to TRBJ1-1; no firm D call. The CDR3 covers 14 residues. Looked up from germline, CDR1 is SGHRS and CDR2 is YFSETQ. Trimming stripped 0 bases from V and 7 bases from J, with 13 bases between. The DNA of the CDR3 is TGCGCCAGCAGCTTGGCCATGGGAGCCTTTGAAGCTTTCTTT. Translated: CASSLAMGAFEAFF.